This T cell receptor beta chain was sequenced in a study of cytomegalovirus exposure and HLA in healthy donors. Study at large: Early on, a data release was issued that held some 91 million unique TCRs from HLA-typed donors. Study findings and constraints: While the bulk of TCR sequences proved rare, some public TCRs turned up in many donors. Presence/absence analyses took donor sequencing depth as roughly uniform.

Amplification used 60 Vbeta primers and 13 Jbeta primers. Assay used: immunoSEQ multiplex PCR; TCRdb lists only in-frame clones, some missing. The table records about 63,000 clones, approximately 71% of them present only once. Comments on this clone: Its specificity is unknown.

The CDR3 is made up of 13 amino acids. Germline CDR1 and CDR2: SQVTM and ANQGSEA. V was trimmed by 4 bases and J by 3 bases, leaving 10 bases between them. This TCR came from a man aged 50 to 59 in good health and CMV-seropositive. The chain recombines TRBV29-1 with TRBJ2-4; a possible D gene is TRBD1 (5 bases). Sequenced input: PBMCs. As DNA, the CDR3 is TGCAGCGTTGTGCCCCAGGGCAAAAACATTCAGTACTTC. This gives the protein CSVVPQGKNIQYF.